The next 2 T cell receptor beta chains were all read from a single sample in a study of T cell responses to AZD1222 COVID-19 vaccine. Produced via immunoSEQ multiplex PCR; TCRdb's table is partial and in-frame only. The sample lists about 53,000 clones; roughly 80% were seen once. The specimen was peripheral blood, collected on day 0 of AZD1222 vaccination. These TCRs come from an adult in good health.

The chain has TRBV5-1 and TRBJ2-4; 10 positions agree with TRBD2. Looked up from germline, CDR1 is SGHRS and CDR2 is YFSETQ. V was clipped by 2 bases and J by 4 bases; unmatched bases: 12. The CDR3 totals 18 residues. The CDR3 DNA sequence: TGCGCCAGCAGCTTAACTAGCGGGACACCTAACTCGAAAAACATTCAGTACTTC. Protein: CASSLTSGTPNSKNIQYF.

The chain couples TRBV19 to TRBJ2-7, with a weak D call TRBD1 (7 bases). CDR3 size: 15 residues. Trimming took off 5 bases at V and 7 bases at J, with 21 bases between the two ends. From germline, CDR1 is LNHDA and CDR2 SQIVND (reference sequence). Here the CDR3 DNA reads TGTGCCAGTAGTTCGCCAGGGGGGACAGTTGGAGAGCAGTACTTC. It yields the protein CASSSPGGTVGEQYF.